The sequence of this T cell receptor (beta chain) was determined in a study of early T cells in non-severe SARS-CoV-2 infection. Study conclusions and caveats: A preference for anti-spike CD8 responses marked VDJdb matching, which missed private and CD4 specificities.

Trimming shortened V by 2 bases and J by 4 bases, and 6 bases separated the two germline ends. The germline CDR1 and CDR2 sequences are GTSNPN and SVGIG (reference sequence). The CDR3 has 12 residues. This clonotype was counted many times. What it binds is not known. Unique molecular identifiers (one per individual cDNA molecule) were attached. TCRdb ran MiXCR on the 5' RACE reads and lists one entry per CDR3 protein. The table includes roughly 49,000 distinct CDR3 sequences, approximately 4.1% detected once. The source material was whole blood. This chain uses TRBV30 with TRBJ2-1; unclear D gene. The TCR was taken from an adult who was a healthcare worker with PCR-confirmed SARS-CoV-2 infection or an uninfected control (not recorded which). The CDR3 spells CAWSLSYNEQFF. In DNA, the CDR3 is TGTGCCTGGAGTTTGTCTTACAATGAGCAGTTCTTC. Supplemented by reference TRBV30 and TRBJ2-1, the full variable domain reads SQTIHQWPATLVQPVGSPLSLECTVEGTSNPNLYWYRQAAGRGLQLLFYSVGIGQISSEVPQNLSASRPQDRQFILSSKKLLLSDSGFYLCAWSLSYNEQFFGPGTRLTVL.